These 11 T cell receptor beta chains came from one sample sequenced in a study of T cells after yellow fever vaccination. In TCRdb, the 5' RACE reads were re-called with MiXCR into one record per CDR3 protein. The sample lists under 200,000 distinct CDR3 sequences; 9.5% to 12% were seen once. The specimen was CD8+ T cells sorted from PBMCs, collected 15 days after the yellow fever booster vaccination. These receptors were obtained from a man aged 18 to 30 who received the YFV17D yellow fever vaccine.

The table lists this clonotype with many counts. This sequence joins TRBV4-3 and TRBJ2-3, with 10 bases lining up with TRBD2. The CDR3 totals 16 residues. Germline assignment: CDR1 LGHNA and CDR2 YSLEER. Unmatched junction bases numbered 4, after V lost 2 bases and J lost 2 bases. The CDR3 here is CASSQILAGVTDTQYF. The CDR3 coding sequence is TGCGCCAGCAGCCAAATCCTAGCGGGGGTCACAGATACGCAGTATTTT.

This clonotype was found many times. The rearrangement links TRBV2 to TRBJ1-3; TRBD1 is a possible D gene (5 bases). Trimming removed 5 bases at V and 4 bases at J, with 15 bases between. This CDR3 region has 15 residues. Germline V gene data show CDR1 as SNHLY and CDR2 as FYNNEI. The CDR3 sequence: CASSRDSYAGNTIYF. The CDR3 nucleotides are TGTGCCAGCAGTCGAGACAGTTATGCAGGAAACACCATATATTTT.

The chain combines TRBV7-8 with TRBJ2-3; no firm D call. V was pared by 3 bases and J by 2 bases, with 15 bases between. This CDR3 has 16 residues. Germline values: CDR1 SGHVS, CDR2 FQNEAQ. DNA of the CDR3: TGTGCCAGCAGCTTTATGTGGCCTCCCCCCACAGATACGCAGTATTTT. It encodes CASSFMWPPPTDTQYF.

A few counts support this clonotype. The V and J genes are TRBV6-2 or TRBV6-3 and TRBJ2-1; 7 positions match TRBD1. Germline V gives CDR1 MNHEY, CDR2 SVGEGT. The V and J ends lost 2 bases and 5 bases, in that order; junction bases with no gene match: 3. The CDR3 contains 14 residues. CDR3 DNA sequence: TGTGCCAGCAGTTACCCGACAGGGAACAATGAGCAGTTCTTC. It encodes CASSYPTGNNEQFF.

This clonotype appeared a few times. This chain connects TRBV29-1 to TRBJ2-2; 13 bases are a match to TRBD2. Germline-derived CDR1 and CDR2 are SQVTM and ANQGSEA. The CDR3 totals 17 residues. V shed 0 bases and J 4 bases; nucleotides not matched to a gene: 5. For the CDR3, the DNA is TGCAGCGTTGAAGAGGGGGGACTAGCGGGGTTCACCGGGGAGCTGTTTTTT. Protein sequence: CSVEEGGLAGFTGELFF.

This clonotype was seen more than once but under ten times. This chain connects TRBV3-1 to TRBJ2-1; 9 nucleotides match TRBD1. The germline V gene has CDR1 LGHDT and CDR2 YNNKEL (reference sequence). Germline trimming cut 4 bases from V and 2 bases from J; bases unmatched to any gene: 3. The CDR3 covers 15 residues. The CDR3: CASSRQGGTYNEQFF. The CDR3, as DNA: TGTGCCAGCAGCCGACAGGGGGGAACCTACAATGAGCAGTTCTTC.

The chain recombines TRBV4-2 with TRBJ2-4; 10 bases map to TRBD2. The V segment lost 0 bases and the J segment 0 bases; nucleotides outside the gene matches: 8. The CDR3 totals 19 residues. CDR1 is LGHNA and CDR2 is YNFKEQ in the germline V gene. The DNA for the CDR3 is TGTGCCAGCAGCCAAGAGATCACTAGCGGGGTATTAGCCAAAAACATTCAGTACTTC. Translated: CASSQEITSGVLAKNIQYF.

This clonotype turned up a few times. As DNA, the CDR3 is TGTGCCAGCAGTGAGATCGCGGGGGGGCGAGATACGCAGTATTTT. Its translation: CASSEIAGGRDTQYF. The V gene is TRBV2, the J gene TRBJ2-3, with 9 bases that match TRBD2. The germline gives CDR1 SNHLY, CDR2 FYNNEI. The CDR3 consists of 15 residues. J was trimmed by 5 bases and V by 3 bases; bases with no gene match: 6.

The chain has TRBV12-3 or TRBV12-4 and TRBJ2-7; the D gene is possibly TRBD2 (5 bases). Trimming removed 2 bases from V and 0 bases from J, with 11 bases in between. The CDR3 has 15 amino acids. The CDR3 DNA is TGTGCCAGCAGTTTAAGACCGGGAACCTCCTACGAGCAGTACTTC. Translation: CASSLRPGTSYEQYF.

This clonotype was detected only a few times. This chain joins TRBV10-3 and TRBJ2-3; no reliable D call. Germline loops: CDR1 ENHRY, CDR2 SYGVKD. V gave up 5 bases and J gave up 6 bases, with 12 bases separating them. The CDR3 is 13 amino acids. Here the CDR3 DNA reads TGTGCCATCAGTTCGAAGATCGGGGATACGCAGTATTTT. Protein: CAISSKIGDTQYF.

DNA of the CDR3: TGTGCCAGCAGCTTACTAGCCAATGAGCAGTTCTTC. This gives the protein CASSLLANEQFF. The J gene is TRBJ2-1, the V gene TRBV7-8; TRBD2 might be the D (5 bases). The V end lost 2 bases, the J end lost 6 bases, and 5 bases lay between the germline ends. This CDR3 comprises 12 residues. The germline gives CDR1 SGHVS, CDR2 FQNEAQ.